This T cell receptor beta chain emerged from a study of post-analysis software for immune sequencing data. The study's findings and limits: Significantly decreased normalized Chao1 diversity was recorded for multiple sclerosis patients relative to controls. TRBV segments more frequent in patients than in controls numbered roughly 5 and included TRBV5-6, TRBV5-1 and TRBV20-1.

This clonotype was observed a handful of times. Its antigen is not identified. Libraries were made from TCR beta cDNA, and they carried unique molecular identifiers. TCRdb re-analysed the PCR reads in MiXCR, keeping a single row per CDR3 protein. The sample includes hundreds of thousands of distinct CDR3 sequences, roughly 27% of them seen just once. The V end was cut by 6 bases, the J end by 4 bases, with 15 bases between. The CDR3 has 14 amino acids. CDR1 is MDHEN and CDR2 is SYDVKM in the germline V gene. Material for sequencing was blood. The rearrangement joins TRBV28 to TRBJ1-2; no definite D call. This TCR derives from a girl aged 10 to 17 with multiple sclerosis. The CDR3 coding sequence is TGTGCCAGCAGCCGATATGACGGCGCCTATGGCTACACCTTC. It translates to CASSRYDGAYGYTF.